This section outlines one TCR beta chain sequence together with its context. Sequencing used immunoSEQ multiplex PCR; TCRdb keeps in-frame clones, though not all of them. The data contain some 150,000 clones, just under 90% of them singletons. This entry comes from a study of cytomegalovirus exposure and HLA in healthy donors. Study information: Later analysis reported that the roughly 130 validation repertoires shared the platform of the approximately 670 first-cohort repertoires.

The CDR3 is 15 amino acids. Germline-derived CDR1 and CDR2 are SGHTA and FQGNSA. Trimming took 7 bases from V and 7 from J; bases not matched to a gene: 12. Sequenced: PBMCs. This chain links TRBV7-2 with TRBJ1-4; 7 bases line up with TRBD1. The TCR was taken from a woman aged 30 to 39 in good health and CMV-seronegative. The CDR3, as DNA: TGTGCCAGCACCTTGATCAGGGGGAGTACTGAAAAACTGTTTTTT. It encodes CASTLIRGSTEKLFF.